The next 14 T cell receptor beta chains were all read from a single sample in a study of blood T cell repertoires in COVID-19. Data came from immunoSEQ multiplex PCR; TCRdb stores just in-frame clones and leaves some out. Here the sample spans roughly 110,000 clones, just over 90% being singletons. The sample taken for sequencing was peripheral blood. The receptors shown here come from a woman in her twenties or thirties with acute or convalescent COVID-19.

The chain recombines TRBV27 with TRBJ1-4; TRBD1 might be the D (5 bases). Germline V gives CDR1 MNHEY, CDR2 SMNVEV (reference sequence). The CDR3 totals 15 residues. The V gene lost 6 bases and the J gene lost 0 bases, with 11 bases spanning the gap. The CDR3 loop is CASREAGSTNEKLFF. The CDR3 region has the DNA TGTGCCAGCAGAGAGGCAGGGTCAACTAATGAAAAACTGTTTTTT.

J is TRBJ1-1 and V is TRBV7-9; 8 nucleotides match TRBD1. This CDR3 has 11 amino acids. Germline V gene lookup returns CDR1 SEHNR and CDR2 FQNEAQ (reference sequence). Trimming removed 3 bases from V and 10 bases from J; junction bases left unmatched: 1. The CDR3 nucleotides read TGTGCCAGCAGCTTGACAGGGGCAGCTTTCTTT. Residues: CASSLTGAAFF.

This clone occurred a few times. The DNA of the CDR3 is TGTGCCACCCAGACAGGGGTCGACGAGCAGTACTTC. Its translation: CATQTGVDEQYF. This rearrangement joins TRBV7-9 to TRBJ2-7; 8 bases fit TRBD1. After removal of 10 bases from V and 5 bases from J, the junction contained 7 bases not matched to a gene. The length of the CDR3 is 12 residues. Germline-derived CDR1 and CDR2 are SEHNR and FQNEAQ (reference sequence). Looking up the rest from reference TRBV7-9 and TRBJ2-7 gives the full variable domain: DTGVSQNPRHKITKRGQNVTFRCDPISEHNRLYWYRQTLGQGPEFLTYFQNEAQLEKSRLLSDRFSAERPKGSFSTLEIQRTEQGDSAMYLCATQTGVDEQYFGPGTRLTVT.

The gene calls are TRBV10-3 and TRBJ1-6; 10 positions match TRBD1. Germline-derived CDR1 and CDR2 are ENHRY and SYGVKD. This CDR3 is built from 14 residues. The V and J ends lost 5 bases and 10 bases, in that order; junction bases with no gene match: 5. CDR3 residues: CAISQDRGASPLHF. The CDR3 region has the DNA TGTGCCATCAGTCAGGACAGGGGGGCATCACCCCTCCACTTT.

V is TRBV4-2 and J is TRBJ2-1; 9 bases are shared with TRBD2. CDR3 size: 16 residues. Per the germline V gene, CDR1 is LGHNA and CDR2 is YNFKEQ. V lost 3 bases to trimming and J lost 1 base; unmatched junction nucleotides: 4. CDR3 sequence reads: CASSHPSGGSYNEQFF. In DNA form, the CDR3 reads TGTGCCAGCAGCCACCCAAGCGGGGGGTCCTACAATGAGCAGTTCTTC.

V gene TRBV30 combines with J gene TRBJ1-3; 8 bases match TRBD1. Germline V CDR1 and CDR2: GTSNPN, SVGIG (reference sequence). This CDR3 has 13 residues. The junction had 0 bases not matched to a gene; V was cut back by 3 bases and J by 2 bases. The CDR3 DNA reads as TGTGCCTGGAGGGACAGGGCTGGAAACACCATATATTTT. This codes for CAWRDRAGNTIYF.

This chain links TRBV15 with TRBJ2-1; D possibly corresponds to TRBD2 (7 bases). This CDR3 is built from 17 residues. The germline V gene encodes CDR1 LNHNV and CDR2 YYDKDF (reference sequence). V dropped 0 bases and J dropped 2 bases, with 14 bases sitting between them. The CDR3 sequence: CATSRDRGAGAYNEQFF. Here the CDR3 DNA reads TGTGCCACCAGCAGAGATAGGGGGGCGGGAGCCTACAATGAGCAGTTCTTC.

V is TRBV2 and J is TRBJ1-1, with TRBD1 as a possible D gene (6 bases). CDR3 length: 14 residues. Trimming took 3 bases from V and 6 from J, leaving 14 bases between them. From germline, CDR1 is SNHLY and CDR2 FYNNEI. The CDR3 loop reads CASSEYQGSAEAFF. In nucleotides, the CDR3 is TGTGCCAGCAGTGAGTATCAGGGGAGCGCTGAAGCTTTCTTT.

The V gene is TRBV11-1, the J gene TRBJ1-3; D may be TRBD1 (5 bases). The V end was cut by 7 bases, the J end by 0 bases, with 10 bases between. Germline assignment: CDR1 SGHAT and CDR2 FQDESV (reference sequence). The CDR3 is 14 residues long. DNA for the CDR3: TGTGCCAGCAATCCGACAGCCTCTGGAAACACCATATATTTT. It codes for CASNPTASGNTIYF.

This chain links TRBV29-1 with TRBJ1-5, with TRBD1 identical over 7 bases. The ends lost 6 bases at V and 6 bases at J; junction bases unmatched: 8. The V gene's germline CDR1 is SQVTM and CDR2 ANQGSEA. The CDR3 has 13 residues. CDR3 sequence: CSVGSAGGQPQHF. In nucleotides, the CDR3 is TGCAGCGTGGGGTCCGCAGGGGGTCAGCCCCAGCATTTT.

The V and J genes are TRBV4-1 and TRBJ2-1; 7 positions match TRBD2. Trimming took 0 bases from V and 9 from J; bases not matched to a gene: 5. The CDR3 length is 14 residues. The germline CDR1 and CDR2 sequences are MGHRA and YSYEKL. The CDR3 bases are TGCGCCAGCAGCCAAGATGGACTAGGTATTGAGCAGTTCTTC. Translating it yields CASSQDGLGIEQFF.

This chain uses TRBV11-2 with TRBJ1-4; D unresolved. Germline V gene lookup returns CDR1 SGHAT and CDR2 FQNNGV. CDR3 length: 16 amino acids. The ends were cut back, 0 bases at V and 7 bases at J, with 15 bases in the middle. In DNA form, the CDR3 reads TGTGCCAGCAGCTTAGAACCCGGGTCCTTGACTGAAAAACTGTTTTTT. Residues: CASSLEPGSLTEKLFF.

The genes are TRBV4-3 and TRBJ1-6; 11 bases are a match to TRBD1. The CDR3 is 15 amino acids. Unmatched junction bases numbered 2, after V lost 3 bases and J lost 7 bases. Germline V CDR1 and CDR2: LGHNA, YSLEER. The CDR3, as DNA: TGCGCCAGCAGCCAGAGGGACAGGGGGAATTCACCCCTCCACTTT. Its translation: CASSQRDRGNSPLHF.

CDR3 amino acids: CASSLLTGNYGYTF. The CDR3 DNA reads TGTGCCAGCAGCCTTCTAACAGGCAACTATGGCTACACCTTC. The chain joins TRBV7-8 to TRBJ1-2; tentatively, D is TRBD1 (5 bases). This CDR3 comprises 14 residues. Between the trimmed V and J ends, which lost 5 bases and 2 bases, there was a span of 12 bases. Germline CDR1 is SGHVS and CDR2 is FQNEAQ. Full variable domain (remainder filled in from reference TRBV7-8 and TRBJ1-2): GAGVSQSPRYKVAKRGQDVALRCDPISGHVSLFWYQQALGQGPEFLTYFQNEAQLDKSGLPSDRFFAERPEGSVSTLKIQRTQQEDSAVYLCASSLLTGNYGYTFGSGTRLTVV.